This T cell receptor (beta chain) was captured in a study of T cells after yellow fever vaccination. About the study: SMART-Seq v4 Ultra Low Input served to prepare low-cell-number fractions.

A 5'RACE template-switching step, the method used to make TCR cDNA, added a universal primer site and UMIs. TCRdb passed the 5' RACE reads through MiXCR, listing each CDR3 protein once. The sample carries 340,000 or so distinct CDR3 sequences, around 13% recorded once. Regarding the study as a whole: Overall, a small share of clonotypes was seen in both CD4 and CD8 compartments. It was the secondary response that reached its peak faster, day 5 versus 15, but it was weaker.

This clonotype was seen a handful of times. The antigen is unknown. The clonotype comes from a man aged 18 to 29 who received the YFV17D yellow fever vaccine. Sequenced here: CD4+ T cells sorted from PBMCs, sampled 15 days after the yellow fever booster vaccination.

Here the CDR3 reads CASSYSITNLGDTQYF. The CDR3 DNA sequence: TGTGCCAGCAGTTACTCGATCACCAACCTAGGAGATACGCAGTATTTT. This chain connects TRBV6-5 to TRBJ2-3, with unresolved D. CDR1 and CDR2 from the germline V gene are MNHEY and SVGAGI. CDR3 length equals 16 residues. Trimming pared 0 bases from V and 5 bases from J, leaving 15 bases between.